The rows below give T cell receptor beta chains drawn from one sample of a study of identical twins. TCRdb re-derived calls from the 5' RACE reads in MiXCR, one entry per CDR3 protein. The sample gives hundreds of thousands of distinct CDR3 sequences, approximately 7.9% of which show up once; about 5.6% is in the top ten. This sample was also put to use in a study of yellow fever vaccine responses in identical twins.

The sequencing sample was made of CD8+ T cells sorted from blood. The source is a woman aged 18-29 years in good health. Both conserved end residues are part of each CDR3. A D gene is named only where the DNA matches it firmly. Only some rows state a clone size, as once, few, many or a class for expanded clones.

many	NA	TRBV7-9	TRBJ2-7	TGTGCCAGCAGCTCAAACTACGAGCAGTACTTC	CASSSNYEQYF
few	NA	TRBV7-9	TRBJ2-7	TGTGCCAGCAGCTTCCCCGGGACGGAAGCCTACGAGCAGTACTTC	CASSFPGTEAYEQYF
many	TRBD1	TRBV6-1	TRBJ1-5	TGTGCCAGCAGCAAACAGGGGGCCAGCAATCAGCCCCAGCATTTT	CASSKQGASNQPQHF
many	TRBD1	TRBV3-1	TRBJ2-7	TGTGCCAGCAGCTCCGGACAGGGGGGCTACGAGCAGTACTTC	CASSSGQGGYEQYF
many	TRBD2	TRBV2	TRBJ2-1	TGTGCCAGCAGTGAAGGGATAGCGGGTAACAATGAGCAGTTCTTC	CASSEGIAGNNEQFF
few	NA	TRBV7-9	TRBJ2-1	TGTGCCAGCAGCCCGGCGACTGATTATGAGCAGTTCTTC	CASSPATDYEQFF
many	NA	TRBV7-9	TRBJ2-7	TGTGCCAGCAGCCCCCCCGATGGGCCGAGCGAGCAGTACTTC	CASSPPDGPSEQYF
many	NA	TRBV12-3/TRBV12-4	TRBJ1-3	TGTGCCAGCAGTTCAGGGATCGGAAACACCATATATTTT	CASSSGIGNTIYF
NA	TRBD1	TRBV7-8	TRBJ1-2	TGTGCCAGCAGCTTAGTAGGTGGGGGGACAGGAGATTATGGCTACACCTTC	CASSLVGGGTGDYGYTF
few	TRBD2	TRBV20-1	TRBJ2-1	TGCAGTGCTAGAGATTGGGCTAGCGGGAATGAGCAGTTCTTC	CSARDWASGNEQFF
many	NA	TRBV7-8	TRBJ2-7	TGTGCCAGCAGCTCGCAGGGCACCTACGAGCAGTACTTC	CASSSQGTYEQYF
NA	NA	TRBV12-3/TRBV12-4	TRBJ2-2	TGTGCCAGCAGTCACGAGTGGGGGCACACCGGGGAGCTGTTTTTT	CASSHEWGHTGELFF
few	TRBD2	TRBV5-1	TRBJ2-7	TGCGCCAGCAGCTTGGATTTAGCGGGAGTCAGCTCCTACGAGCAGTACTTC	CASSLDLAGVSSYEQYF
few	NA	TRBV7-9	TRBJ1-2	TGTGCCAGCAGCTTTGGGGACAAACTATATGGCTACACCTTC	CASSFGDKLYGYTF
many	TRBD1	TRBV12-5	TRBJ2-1	TGTGCTAGTGGTTGGCCCCTCCGAGGGACAGAAAACAATGAGCAGTTCTTC	CASGWPLRGTENNEQFF
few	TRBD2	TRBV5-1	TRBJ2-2	TGCGCCAGCAGCTTGGGCCGGTACCTAGCGGGAGGGCCCCGACGGGAGCTGTTTTTT	CASSLGRYLAGGPRRELFF
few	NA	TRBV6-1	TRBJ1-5	TGTGCCAGCGCCGCCGGGGGCAATCAGCCCCAGCATTTT	CASAAGGNQPQHF
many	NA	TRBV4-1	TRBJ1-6	TGCGCCAGCAGCCAAGCCCCGAGCTCCTATAATTCACCCCTCCACTTT	CASSQAPSSYNSPLHF
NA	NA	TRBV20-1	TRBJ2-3	TGCAGTGCTTTGGGACAAACCGGTAGGGATACGCAGTATTTT	CSALGQTGRDTQYF
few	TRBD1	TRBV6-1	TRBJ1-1	TGTGCCAGCAGCCCTAGGACAGGGTACACTGAAGCTTTCTTT	CASSPRTGYTEAFF
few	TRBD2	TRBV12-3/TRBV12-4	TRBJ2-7	TGTGCCAGCGGGGGGCTAGCGGGAGGTCCCTACGAGCAGTACTTC	CASGGLAGGPYEQYF
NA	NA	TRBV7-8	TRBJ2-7	TGTGCCAGCAGCTTAACAGCGGACTACGAGCAGTACTTC	CASSLTADYEQYF
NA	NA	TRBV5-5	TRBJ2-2	TGTGCCAGCAGCTTCTCCGGTAGCGCCTCTGGGGAGCTGTTTTTT	CASSFSGSASGELFF
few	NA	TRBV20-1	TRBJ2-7	TGCAGTGCCCAGGCAGGGTTATCCTACGAGCAGTACTTC	CSAQAGLSYEQYF
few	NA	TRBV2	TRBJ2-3	TGTGCCAGCAGTGATTGGCTAGCCCATACCTCCACAGATACGCAGTATTTT	CASSDWLAHTSTDTQYF
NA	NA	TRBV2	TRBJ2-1	TGTGCCAGCAATGAAGAGTCAAAACACTACAATGAGCAGTTCTTC	CASNEESKHYNEQFF
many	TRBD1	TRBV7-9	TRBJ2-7	TGTGCCAGCACCAACCGGGACAGGGGGATGTACGAGCAGTACTTC	CASTNRDRGMYEQYF
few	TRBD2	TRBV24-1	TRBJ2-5	TGTGCCACCAGTGATTTACGGGAGGTGGAGACCCAGTACTTC	CATSDLREVETQYF
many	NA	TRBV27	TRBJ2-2	TGTGCCAGCAGTTTATATAGGGTTGCGAACACCGGGGAGCTGTTTTTT	CASSLYRVANTGELFF
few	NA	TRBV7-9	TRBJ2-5	TGTGCCAGCAGTGACAGGAGCCAAGAGACCCAGTACTTC	CASSDRSQETQYF
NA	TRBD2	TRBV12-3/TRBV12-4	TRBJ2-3	TGTGCCAGCAGTTTAGGTGGGCCGGGACTAGCACTGTATTTT	CASSLGGPGLALYF
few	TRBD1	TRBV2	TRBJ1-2	TGTGCCAGCAGTGAAGCGCTTCGGGACAGGGGTATTGGCTACACCTTC	CASSEALRDRGIGYTF
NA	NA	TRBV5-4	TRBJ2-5	TGTGCCAGCAGCTTGTTGGAGGAATTGGAGACCCAGTACTTC	CASSLLEELETQYF
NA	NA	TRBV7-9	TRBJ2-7	TGTGCCAGCAGCTCCACACGGGGTGAGCAGTACTTC	CASSSTRGEQYF
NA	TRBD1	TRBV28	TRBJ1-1	TGTGCCAGCAGCAAGACAGGGATGGAAGCTTTCTTT	CASSKTGMEAFF
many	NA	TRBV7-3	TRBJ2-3	TGTGCCAGCAGCTTAACAGGTCGCCAGTGGACGACGCAGTATTTT	CASSLTGRQWTTQYF
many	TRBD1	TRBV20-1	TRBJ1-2	TGCAGTGCTGGGGACAGGGGGCATGGCTACACCTTC	CSAGDRGHGYTF
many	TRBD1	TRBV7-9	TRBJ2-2	TGTGCCAGCAGCGGACAGGGTACCGGGGAGCTGTTTTTT	CASSGQGTGELFF
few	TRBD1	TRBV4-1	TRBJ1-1	TGCGCCAGCAGCCAAGGCGGGGACAGGGCTAAAGCTTTCTTT	CASSQGGDRAKAFF
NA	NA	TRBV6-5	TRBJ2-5	TGTGCCAGCAGTTACTCAGTTGCGGACGATTGGTGGACCCAGTACTTC	CASSYSVADDWWTQYF
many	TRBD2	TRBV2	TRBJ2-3	TGTGCCAGCAGTGATCCCGGGACTAGCGGGAGCACAGATACGCAGTATTTT	CASSDPGTSGSTDTQYF
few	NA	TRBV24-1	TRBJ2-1	TGTGCCACCAGTGACCCCTTTAGGGTCAATGAGCAGTTCTTC	CATSDPFRVNEQFF
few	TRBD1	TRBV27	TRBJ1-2	TGTGCCAGCAGCTGGGACAGGGCCACGAGAGGCTACACCTTC	CASSWDRATRGYTF
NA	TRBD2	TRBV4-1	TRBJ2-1	TGCGCCAGCAGCCTTAGCGGGGGGGCCTTCTACAATGAGCAGTTCTTC	CASSLSGGAFYNEQFF
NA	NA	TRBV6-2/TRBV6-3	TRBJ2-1	TGTGCCAGCAGTTACTCGGAAGATGAGCAGTTCTTC	CASSYSEDEQFF
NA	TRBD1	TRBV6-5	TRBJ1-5	TGTGCCAGCAGTTCGATCAAGACAGGGGCCATACAGCCCCAGCATTTT	CASSSIKTGAIQPQHF
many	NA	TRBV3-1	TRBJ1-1	TGTGCCAGCAGCCCGACCCCCGTGCTGTTAGAAAACACTGAAGCTTTCTTT	CASSPTPVLLENTEAFF
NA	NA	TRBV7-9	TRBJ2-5	TGTGCCAGCAGCCCCCGGGCGCTTCAAGAGACCCAGTACTTC	CASSPRALQETQYF